Ten or more counts support the clone carrying this T cell receptor (beta chain). The sample belongs to a study of patients and donors after allogeneic stem cell transplantation. Germline CDR1 and CDR2: DFQATT and SNEGSKA (reference sequence). Trimming cost V 1 base and J 1 base, with 7 bases left between them. This CDR3 region has 13 residues. A single record per CDR3 protein comes from TCRdb applying MiXCR to the RT-PCR reads. The sample has 87,000 or so distinct CDR3 sequences; 5% are singletons. The material sequenced was blood, either unsorted or a sorted T cell fraction (not recorded which). The gene calls are TRBV20-1 and TRBJ1-1; D is unresolved. This clonotype was sampled from a human donor who was either an allogeneic HSCT recipient or a stem cell or donor lymphocyte infusion donor (not recorded which). It is not recorded whose cells these are; they may come from a transplant donor. The CDR3 spells CSARGPWNTEAFF. The CDR3 DNA follows: TGCAGTGCTAGAGGGCCCTGGAACACTGAAGCTTTCTTT.